This T cell receptor beta chain was identified in a study of blood T cells in healthy people across ages (dated by TCRdb to between 2014 and 2017). Regarding the complete study: In model experiments, template switching captured roughly one uniquely barcoded TCR beta cDNA molecule for every two T cells. Using the same blood draw, the study looked at two additional independent replicas of 1 million unique cDNA reads for two donors, one aged 18 to 29 and the other aged 80 or older. The study measured age-related changes in TCR beta repertoire diversity using deep sequencing normalized with unique cDNA molecular identifiers. The donors were divided into four age groups: young (average around 17 years), middle-aged (about 40), aged (about 56) and long-lived (nearly 85). To avoid experimental bias, donors of different ages were distributed randomly across sequencing lanes.

The roughly 39 donors, aged about 6 to 90 years, were systemically healthy Caucasian individuals from Russia. Ten milliliters of peripheral blood were drawn from each donor into EDTA-treated Vacutainer tubes. Ficoll-Paque density-gradient centrifugation was used to isolate PBMCs, with at least 7 million obtained per sample. Trizol reagent was used to extract total RNA from the PBMCs, yielding at least 5.5 micrograms per sample. The percentages of naive CD45RAhigh/CD27high T cells were determined by flow cytometry on a PBMC aliquot from every donor. Worth noting for this clonotype: It has no known antigen specificity. No base quality values were provided; no much bigger clone lies one nucleotide off.

Summary of the overall study and its limitations: Observed TCR beta diversity per million T cells fell roughly linearly with age, and a significant reduction was already apparent by age roughly 40. The long-lived group showed more naive CD4+ T cells, fewer expanded clones and increased TCR diversity than the aged group, suggesting age selection. Estimates of total diversity based on one million sequenced T cells were regarded as lower bounds and as underestimates. Donor CMV infection status was unknown, potentially confounding age-related changes in expanded clonotypes. Bulk unsorted PBMC profiling prevented conclusive comparison of naive and antigen-experienced compartments. The percentage of naive T cells measured by flow cytometry correlated strongly with observed TCR beta diversity.

Library generation was performed with 5' RACE. Sequencing instrument: Illumina HiSeq 2500. A second PCR of roughly 6 to 12 cycles was run with a J-beta primer mix and a sample-barcoded 5' primer. Each TCR beta cDNA molecule received a unique molecular identifier from a template-switch 5' adaptor carrying 12 random nucleotides. Each sample yielded at least 2.5 million CDR3-containing paired-end reads. First-strand cDNA was synthesized from all RNA with the Mint cDNA synthesis kit, primed by a TRBC-specific oligonucleotide. Following uracil-DNA glycosylase treatment, a first 18-cycle PCR with universal primers M1SS and BC2_uni_R was performed on all cDNA. Turning to the authors' computational methods: Each sample was normalized by randomly selecting 1 million high-quality reads, each carrying a distinct molecular identifier. Instead of being binned into consensus sequences, reads with shared molecular identifiers were discarded. CDR3 identification, clonotype clustering and error correction used MiTCR with a Q25 quality threshold and the strictest error-elimination algorithm. A nonparametric unseen species model with Euler transformation was used to estimate a lower bound on total TCR beta diversity. The public sequencing data were trimmed at Q25 with fastp and processed into clonotypes with MiXCR by TCRdb, which kept only in-frame beta chains. Rows with one shared CDR3 protein collapse into an entry with the most common genes and DNA. V and J calls and clone size were set by TCRdb, not the authors. The sample table lists approximately 800,000 distinct CDR3 sequences, 50% to 65% of them with a count of one. The ten largest clones add up to about 38% of the sample.

CDR1 MNHNY and CDR2 SVGAGI are derived from the germline V gene (reference sequence). The CDR3 runs 14 amino acids, cysteine and phenylalanine included. The CDR3 DNA has 42 bases and is translated from base 1. The clonotype comes from an older man in good health. The receptor chain draws on TRBV6-6 and TRBJ2-4; 10 bases in the junction line up with TRBD1. The J call may be mistaken, given a closer DNA end match to TRBJ2-7. Input material: blood. CDR3 protein: CASIARTGGNEQYF. The base sequence is TGTGCCAGCATTGCCAGGACAGGGGGTAACGAGCAGTACTTC.